The sequence of this T cell receptor (beta chain) was determined in a study of T-cell memory formation after mild COVID-19. TCRdb reprocessed the 5' RACE reads with MiXCR, giving one entry per CDR3 protein. In the table there are under 450,000 distinct CDR3 sequences, less than 25% of which are singletons. The CDR3 is made up of 15 amino acids. The V gene's germline CDR1 is MNHEY and CDR2 SMNVEV (reference sequence). V was clipped by 1 base and J by 10 bases, with 17 bases between them. Sequenced sample: PBMCs or a T cell subset sorted from them (not recorded which). The rearrangement uses TRBV27 and TRBJ2-1; D gene unclear. The receptor's source is a man aged 18 to 35 who had mild COVID-19 (a few samples of this study predate the infection). Cell type and time point are not known. The CDR3 DNA is TGTGCCAGCAGTTTATTGTTAGATCCTATCCTAGAGCAGTTCTTC. This gives the protein CASSLLLDPILEQFF.